This TCR beta chain comes out of a study of a mutant IDH1 vaccine in newly diagnosed glioma. Study overall: Vaccine administration was initiated 4-6 weeks following radiotherapy alone, or with temozolomide cycles. Beforehand, treatment had been radiotherapy, temozolomide, or both; the majority received both.

The germline V gene has CDR1 LGHNA and CDR2 YNFKEQ. The CDR3 covers 16 residues. Germline trimming cut 0 bases from V and 4 bases from J; bases unmatched to any gene: 6. Assay: immunoSEQ multiplex PCR; the TCRdb copy retains only in-frame clones and omits some. The data contain 44,000 or so clones, about 76% of them singletons. Time point defined: week 35, safety follow-up. Alongside topical imiquimod, each dose of vaccine comprised 300 ug of mutant IDH1 20-mer peptide. About this clone: Its specificity is unknown.

This specimen was PBMCs, taken from a glioma patient whose treatment included an IDH1 peptide vaccine. The TCR comes from a woman aged 40 to 50 with glioma. Some clones in this sample may be carry-over from other donors' samples. The gene calls are TRBV4-2 and TRBJ2-5; 9 nucleotides line up with TRBD2. CDR3 sequence reads: CASSQDAGGSPETQYF. CDR3 bases: TGTGCCAGCAGCCAAGATGCGGGAGGGTCCCCAGAGACCCAGTACTTC.